A selection of T cell receptor beta chains follows, all from one sample in a study of cytomegalovirus exposure and HLA in healthy donors. The table came from immunoSEQ multiplex PCR; TCRdb's copy has only in-frame clones and leaves some out. The profile shows 160,000 or so clones, over 65% of them singletons. The sample consisted of PBMCs. The receptors shown here come from a woman aged 40 to 50 in good health and CMV-seronegative. CDR3s include the opening cysteine and the closing phenylalanine or tryptophan. D genes are given only for firm matches. Not every row has a clone size; where given, it reads once, few, many or a size class.

v_call	d_call	j_call	clone_size	cdr3_nt	cdr3_aa
TRBV5-1	.	TRBJ2-7	.	TGCGCCAGCAGCTTGGGGGGGGACTACGAGCAGTACTTC	CASSLGGDYEQYF
TRBV2	.	TRBJ1-2	.	TGTGCCAGCAGTGCCGGGACGGGGGTTAGCGGCTACACCTTC	CASSAGTGVSGYTF
TRBV18	.	TRBJ2-4	.	TGTGCCAGCTCCCCCCGCGGCGGGGACCAAAACATTCAGTACTTC	CASSPRGGDQNIQYF
TRBV6-1	.	TRBJ2-1	.	TGTGCCAGCAGTGAAGAGGGGATCAATGAGCAGTTCTTC	CASSEEGINEQFF
TRBV5-1	TRBD1	TRBJ1-6	.	TGCGCCAGCAGCCGGGACAGACTTAATTCACCCCTCCACTTT	CASSRDRLNSPLHF
TRBV7-9	.	TRBJ1-2	.	TGTGCCAGCAGCTTACCCCCGGGCTACACCTTC	CASSLPPGYTF
TRBV28	.	TRBJ2-7	.	TGTGCCAGCAGCCATTCGGACAGCTTGGGGTACGAGCAGTACTTC	CASSHSDSLGYEQYF
TRBV4-1	TRBD1	TRBJ2-4	.	TGCGCCAGCAGCCACGCGGACAGGGAGGAAAACATTCAGTACTTC	CASSHADREENIQYF
TRBV28	.	TRBJ2-1	.	TGTGCCAGCAATGGGACTCCCACAAGCGGTACTTACAATGAGCAGTTCTTC	CASNGTPTSGTYNEQFF
TRBV18	.	TRBJ2-3	.	TGTGCCAGCTCCTTCGGAGCGGACACAGATACGCAGTATTTT	CASSFGADTDTQYF
TRBV19	.	TRBJ1-2	.	TGTGCCAGTAGCGACACGGGGACTTATGGCTACACCTTC	CASSDTGTYGYTF
TRBV11-2	TRBD2	TRBJ2-1	.	TGTGCCAGCAGCTTAGATCAACCTAGCGGGGGGCAAACATTCTTC	CASSLDQPSGGQTFF
TRBV6-5	.	TRBJ1-2	.	TGTGCCAGCAGTTACCCTAGGGGGTTCGGAAGCTATGGCTACACCTTC	CASSYPRGFGSYGYTF
TRBV19	TRBD2	TRBJ2-2	.	TGTGCCAGTAGCCTTCTAGCGGGCCCAGCTGAGTACACCGGGGAGCTGTTTTTT	CASSLLAGPAEYTGELFF
TRBV6-1	.	TRBJ2-3	once	TGTGCCAGCAGTGAAATAGTAACAGGGAGCACAGATACGCAGTATTTT	CASSEIVTGSTDTQYF
TRBV11-2	.	TRBJ1-6	.	TGTGCCAGCAGCTCCGAGCTGTGGGTGGGCGCGTCACCCCTCCACTTT	CASSSELWVGASPLHF
TRBV11-2	TRBD1	TRBJ1-5	few	TGTGCCAGCAGCTTAGTGGGACAGCCAAATCAGCCCCAGCATTTT	CASSLVGQPNQPQHF
TRBV11-2	.	TRBJ2-7	.	TGTGCCAGCAGCTTACTACGTCAGGGCTACGAGCAGTACTTC	CASSLLRQGYEQYF
TRBV5-1	.	TRBJ1-6	.	TGCGCCAGCAGCTTGGCTCTGGGGAGATCACCCCTCCACTTT	CASSLALGRSPLHF
TRBV9	.	TRBJ2-3	.	TGTGCCAGCAGCGTGCAGGGGCAGAACACAGATACGCAGTATTTT	CASSVQGQNTDTQYF
TRBV18	TRBD1	TRBJ2-7	.	TGTGCCAGCTCACCTTATGACAGGGGGGGGAACGAGCAGTACTTC	CASSPYDRGGNEQYF
TRBV7-3	TRBD1	TRBJ2-7	.	TGTGCCAGCAGCTTAATGGGACAGGGGTCGGCCGAGCAGTACTTC	CASSLMGQGSAEQYF
TRBV6-5	TRBD1	TRBJ1-4	.	TGTGCCAGCAGTTGCCCTTCCGGGACAGGTAATGAAAAACTGTTTTTT	CASSCPSGTGNEKLFF
TRBV28	.	TRBJ1-1	.	TGTGCCAGCAGCACCCGGGTGGGGGGGACTTTCTTT	CASSTRVGGTFF
TRBV6-5	.	TRBJ2-7	.	TGTGCCAGCAGTTCGGGTATCTCCTACGAGCAGTACTTC	CASSSGISYEQYF
TRBV2	.	TRBJ2-1	.	TGTGCCAGCAAGGGGGGGCGCCTCTCCTACAATGAGCAGTTCTTC	CASKGGRLSYNEQFF
TRBV7-9	TRBD1	TRBJ2-7	.	TGTGCCAGCAGCTTAGATAGGGACAGGGGTCCCCCTAGCTCCTACGAGCAGTACTTC	CASSLDRDRGPPSSYEQYF
TRBV11-2	.	TRBJ1-6	.	TGTGCCAGCAGCTCCCTGGGCAGACCGAATTCACCCCTCCACTTT	CASSSLGRPNSPLHF
TRBV7-2	.	TRBJ2-3	.	TGTGCCAGCAGCTTATGGGCAGGGTGGACAGATACGCAGTATTTT	CASSLWAGWTDTQYF
TRBV5-6	.	TRBJ1-4	.	TGTGCCAGCAGCTTGGGGGCCGCATCAACTAATGAAAAACTGTTTTTT	CASSLGAASTNEKLFF
TRBV12-5	TRBD1	TRBJ1-3	.	TGTGCTAGTGGTTTGAGAGCGTGGGAAGGCAGGGGGCTCTCTGGAAACACCATATATTTT	CASGLRAWEGRGLSGNTIYF
TRBV2	TRBD1	TRBJ1-1	few	TGTGCCAGCCTAACGACAGGGTTTGGGAACACTGAAGCTTTCTTT	CASLTTGFGNTEAFF
TRBV9	.	TRBJ2-1	once	TGTGCCAGCAGCCTCCACGTCGCGGGCAATGAGCAGTTCTTC	CASSLHVAGNEQFF
TRBV6-5	.	TRBJ1-2	.	TGTGCCAGCGCCATAGTTAGGGGCGGCTATGGCTACACCTTC	CASAIVRGGYGYTF
TRBV27	TRBD2	TRBJ2-2	once	TGTGCCAGCAGTTTGACTAGCGGGGGCCTGCGGGAGCTGTTTTTT	CASSLTSGGLRELFF
TRBV5-4	.	TRBJ2-5	once	TGTGCCAGCAGCTTGGGACAGAGCCAAGAGACCCAGTACTTC	CASSLGQSQETQYF
TRBV6-6	.	TRBJ1-4	.	TGTGCCAGCAGTTACCGAGTGAATGAAAAACTGTTTTTT	CASSYRVNEKLFF
TRBV4-2	TRBD1	TRBJ1-2	.	TGTGCCAGCAGCCTCTATATGCGGGACACTCCTCAGGGGGGCGGCTACACCTTC	CASSLYMRDTPQGGGYTF
TRBV7-3	TRBD2	TRBJ2-1	.	TGTGCCAGCAGCCCGACTAGCGGCGGATACAATGAGCAGTTCTTC	CASSPTSGGYNEQFF
TRBV6-5	TRBD1	TRBJ2-1	.	TGTGCCAGCAGTTCCCCCGGGACAGCGTTCGATGAGCAGTTCTTC	CASSSPGTAFDEQFF